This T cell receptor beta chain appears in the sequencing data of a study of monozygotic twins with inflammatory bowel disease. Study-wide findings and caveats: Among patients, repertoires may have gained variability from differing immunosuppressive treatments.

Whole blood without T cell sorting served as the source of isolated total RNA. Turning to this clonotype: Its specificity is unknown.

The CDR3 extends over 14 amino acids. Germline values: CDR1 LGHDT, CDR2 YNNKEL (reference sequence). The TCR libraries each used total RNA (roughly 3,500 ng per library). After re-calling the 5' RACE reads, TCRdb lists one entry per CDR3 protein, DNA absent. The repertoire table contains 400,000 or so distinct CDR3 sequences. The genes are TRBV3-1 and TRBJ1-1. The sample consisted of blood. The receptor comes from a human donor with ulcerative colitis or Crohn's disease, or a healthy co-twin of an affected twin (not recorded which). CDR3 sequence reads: CASSQVPGNTEAFF.